This entry lists 29 T cell receptor beta chains sequenced from one sample in a study of cytomegalovirus exposure and HLA in healthy donors. Vbeta (60) and Jbeta (13) primers were used in the PCR. Libraries were prepared by immunoSEQ multiplex PCR; TCRdb keeps only in-frame clonotypes and omits some of them. The repertoire holds approximately 87,000 clones, with about 76% as singletons. Sequencing was carried out using PBMCs. These receptors originate from an older woman in good health and CMV-seropositive.

This clone was seen only once. The chain has TRBV5-5 and TRBJ1-1; D is unclear. The germline gives CDR1 SGHKS, CDR2 YYEKEE (reference sequence). The length of the CDR3 is 13 residues. Trimming removed 4 bases at V and 3 bases at J, with 10 bases between. CDR3 sequence (DNA): TGTGCCAGCAGCCTCGACGGGGACACTGAAGCTTTCTTT. Translating gives CASSLDGDTEAFF.

The chain has TRBV7-2 and TRBJ2-7; 10 bases fit TRBD2. Trimming at V came to 5 bases and at J to 5 bases, leaving 6 bases not matched to a gene. Germline V gives CDR1 SGHTA, CDR2 FQGNSA. This CDR3 contains 14 residues. The CDR3 bases are TGTGCCAGCAGCCCCGGGACTAGCGTCCACGAGCAGTACTTC. Translated, it gives CASSPGTSVHEQYF.

This clone was observed a few times. The chain employs TRBV4-2 and TRBJ1-2; the D gene is possibly TRBD1 (5 bases). The CDR3 runs to 14 residues. Looked up from germline, CDR1 is LGHNA and CDR2 is YNFKEQ. V lost 1 base to trimming and J lost 0 bases, with 6 bases between them. The CDR3 sequence is CASSQGTPNYGYTF. The CDR3 nucleotides are TGTGCCAGCAGCCAAGGGACACCTAACTATGGCTACACCTTC.

The chain couples TRBV28 to TRBJ2-7, with TRBD1 matching over 8 bases. The CDR3 has 15 residues. The germline CDR1 and CDR2 sequences are MDHEN and SYDVKM. Trimming removed 5 bases from V and 0 bases from J; junction bases left unmatched: 6. The CDR3 region is CASSQDRASSYEQYF. CDR3 DNA sequence: TGTGCCAGCAGTCAGGACAGGGCCAGCTCCTACGAGCAGTACTTC.

The chain couples TRBV19 to TRBJ1-6, with D perhaps matching TRBD1 (5 bases). The CDR3 sequence is 13 residues long. V lost 8 bases and J 8 bases, leaving 13 bases between the germline ends. Germline V gives CDR1 LNHDA, CDR2 SQIVND (reference sequence). The CDR3 protein is CASQGAVYSPLHF. The CDR3 region has the DNA TGTGCCAGTCAAGGGGCGGTATATTCACCCCTCCACTTT.

The rearrangement joins TRBV5-4 to TRBJ1-1; 10 positions match TRBD1. CDR3 size: 15 residues. Germline CDR1 SGHNT, CDR2 YYREEE (reference sequence). Germline trimming cut 4 bases from V and 5 bases from J; bases unmatched to any gene: 8. In DNA, the CDR3 is TGTGCCAGCAGCGTACTGGACAGGGGGGGTACTGAAGCTTTCTTT. It translates to CASSVLDRGGTEAFF.

The gene calls are TRBV4-2 and TRBJ1-2; the match to TRBD1 covers 7 bases. V lost 4 bases, J lost 0 bases, and 5 bases stayed unmatched. Germline V lookup: CDR1 LGHNA, CDR2 YNFKEQ. CDR3 length: 15 residues. This chain's CDR3 is CASSPGTDTNYGYTF. Here the CDR3 DNA reads TGTGCCAGCAGCCCCGGGACAGACACTAACTATGGCTACACCTTC.

This chain's CDR3 is CASSQKRWAGGGAGANVLTF. As DNA, the CDR3 is TGCGCCAGCAGCCAAAAACGGTGGGCGGGAGGGGGCGCTGGGGCCAACGTCCTGACTTTC. This chain links TRBV4-3 with TRBJ2-6, with 9 bases lining up with TRBD2. The CDR3 spans 20 residues. V lost 2 bases and J lost 2; bases outside the gene matches: 13. Germline V gene lookup returns CDR1 LGHNA and CDR2 YSLEER.

The gene calls are TRBV11-3 and TRBJ1-2; 9 bases fit TRBD1. The V and J ends lost 4 bases and 3 bases, in that order; junction bases with no gene match: 18. Per the germline V gene, CDR1 is SGHNT and CDR2 is YENEEA. The CDR3 contains 19 residues. CDR3 DNA: TGTGCCAGCAGCTCACGGCGGGGGACAGGGTCCACCAGCCACTATGGCTACACCTTC. This gives the protein CASSSRRGTGSTSHYGYTF.

This sequence joins TRBV15 and TRBJ2-3; unclear D gene. From germline, CDR1 is LNHNV and CDR2 YYDKDF (reference sequence). The V end was cut by 1 base, the J end by 4 bases, with 6 bases between. The CDR3 extends over 13 amino acids. DNA for the CDR3: TGTGCCACCAGCAGAGGGAGCGCAGATACGCAGTATTTT. Residues: CATSRGSADTQYF.

The chain recombines TRBV7-6 with TRBJ2-3, with a tentative D call TRBD1 (6 bases). The V gene lost 4 bases and the J gene lost 5 bases, with 13 bases spanning the gap. CDR1 SGHVS and CDR2 FNYEAQ come from the germline V gene. The CDR3 loop spans 14 amino acids. The CDR3 DNA follows: TGTGCCAGCAGCTATGTGTCAGGGGTAGATACGCAGTATTTT. Amino acids: CASSYVSGVDTQYF.

The genes are TRBV25-1 and TRBJ1-6, with D unclear. The length of the CDR3 is 14 residues. Germline loops: CDR1 MGHDK, CDR2 SYGVNS. Trimming took 1 base from V and 10 from J, leaving 11 bases between them. The DNA for the CDR3 is TGTGCCAGCAGTGAATGGAGGGTAGGCTCACCCCTCCACTTT. Translation: CASSEWRVGSPLHF.

The V gene is TRBV6-1, the J gene TRBJ2-1; TRBD2 matches at 8 bases. After removal of 0 bases from V and 5 bases from J, the junction contained 9 bases not matched to a gene. CDR1 is MNHNS and CDR2 is SASEGT in the germline V gene. This CDR3 contains 17 residues. The CDR3 region has the DNA TGTGCCAGCAGTGAAGCTTTAACTAGCGGTGCGAACAATGAGCAGTTCTTC. It yields the protein CASSEALTSGANNEQFF.

The V and J genes are TRBV10-3 and TRBJ2-1; perhaps TRBD2 as D (6 bases). The germline gives CDR1 ENHRY, CDR2 SYGVKD. The CDR3 runs 16 residues. The V end was cut by 3 bases, the J end by 1 base, with 13 bases between. CDR3 region: CAISDLTGLSYNEQFF. Here the CDR3 DNA reads TGTGCCATCAGTGACCTGACGGGACTGTCCTACAATGAGCAGTTCTTC.

The J gene is TRBJ1-4, the V gene TRBV7-2; no firm D call. The V and J ends lost 4 bases and 0 bases respectively, with 12 bases between them. The CDR3 runs 16 residues. Germline loops: CDR1 SGHTA, CDR2 FQGNSA. The CDR3 loop is CASSSGWGTTNEKLFF. CDR3 coding DNA: TGTGCCAGCAGCTCGGGGTGGGGAACAACTAATGAAAAACTGTTTTTT.

J is TRBJ2-1 and V is TRBV6-4; 7 positions agree with TRBD2. The CDR3 consists of 14 residues. With V trimmed by 6 bases and J by 1 base, 3 bases remained unmatched. Germline CDR1 is MRHNA and CDR2 is SNTAGT. DNA of the CDR3: TGTGCCAGCAGGGGGGACTATTCCTACAATGAGCAGTTCTTC. This gives the protein CASRGDYSYNEQFF.

The chain combines TRBV29-1 with TRBJ2-3, with D hard to call. Between the trimmed V and J ends, which lost 6 bases and 0 bases, there was a span of 4 bases. CDR3 length: 11 amino acids. The germline CDR1 and CDR2 sequences are SQVTM and ANQGSEA. CDR3 sequence reads: CSVLSTDTQYF. The CDR3 DNA is TGCAGCGTACTGAGCACAGATACGCAGTATTTT.

The rearrangement links TRBV4-3 to TRBJ1-1, with D unresolved. The CDR3 extends over 12 amino acids. Germline V gene sequence: CDR1 LGHNA, CDR2 YSLEER. Trimming took off 0 bases at V and 12 bases at J, with 11 bases between the two ends. CDR3 nucleotides: TGCGCCAGCAGCCAAGACCACAGCTTCCCTTTCTTT. Encoded protein: CASSQDHSFPFF.

The sample holds one count of this clone. The J gene is TRBJ2-7, the V gene TRBV7-9; D might be TRBD1 (6 bases). The germline V gene encodes CDR1 SEHNR and CDR2 FQNEAQ (reference sequence). CDR3 length: 13 amino acids. Trimming pared 6 bases from V and 1 base from J, leaving 10 bases between. CDR3 sequence reads: CASRAGASYEQYF. DNA of the CDR3: TGTGCCAGCAGGGCAGGGGCGTCCTACGAGCAGTACTTC.

The chain joins TRBV6-6 to TRBJ1-1; D may be TRBD1 (5 bases). Germline CDR1 and CDR2: MNHNY and SVGAGI (reference sequence). V was pared by 6 bases and J by 4 bases, with 12 bases between. The CDR3 runs to 13 residues. The CDR3: CASSRTGGTEAFF. The CDR3 coding sequence is TGTGCCAGCAGCCGAACGGGGGGCACTGAAGCTTTCTTT.

This chain links TRBV5-4 with TRBJ2-2, with a weak D call TRBD2 (5 bases). This CDR3 spans 15 amino acids. V lost 1 base and J 1 base, leaving 8 bases between the germline ends. The germline V gene encodes CDR1 SGHNT and CDR2 YYREEE (reference sequence). Here the CDR3 DNA reads TGTGCCAGCAGCTTGACACTAGTGAACACCGGGGAGCTGTTTTTT. It translates to CASSLTLVNTGELFF.

The gene calls are TRBV19 and TRBJ1-4; 11 bases are shared with TRBD1. The CDR3 is 17 residues long. V shed 2 bases, J shed 8 bases, and the junction held 10 bases outside the gene matches. From germline, CDR1 is LNHDA and CDR2 SQIVND (reference sequence). CDR3: CASSIRTGGASREKLFF. CDR3 coding DNA: TGTGCCAGTAGTATAAGGACAGGGGGCGCTTCCAGGGAAAAACTGTTTTTT.

V gene TRBV2 combines with J gene TRBJ2-7, with TRBD1 matching over 8 bases. CDR3 size: 15 residues. Per germline, CDR1 SNHLY and CDR2 FYNNEI. J was trimmed by 6 bases and V by 6 bases; bases with no gene match: 13. As DNA, the CDR3 is TGTGCCAGCAGGGCCGGACAGGGAAAGCCGGGCGAGCAGTACTTC. This codes for CASRAGQGKPGEQYF.

The chain joins TRBV5-1 to TRBJ2-5; the D gene is possibly TRBD2 (5 bases). The CDR3 loop spans 13 amino acids. Between the trimmed V and J ends, which lost 1 base and 4 bases, there was a span of 8 bases. CDR1 and CDR2 from the germline V gene are SGHRS and YFSETQ. The CDR3 protein is CASSLPEVETQYF. CDR3 nucleotides: TGCGCCAGCAGCTTGCCGGAGGTAGAGACCCAGTACTTC.

The J gene is TRBJ1-1, the V gene TRBV2, with D perhaps TRBD1 (5 bases). Between the trimmed V and J ends, which lost 4 bases and 5 bases, there was a span of 11 bases. The CDR3 totals 13 residues. Germline loops: CDR1 SNHLY, CDR2 FYNNEI. CDR3 nucleotides: TGTGCCAGCAGTGGTTTGGGGGGGACTGAAGCTTTCTTT. Translated, it gives CASSGLGGTEAFF.

V gene TRBV7-8 combines with J gene TRBJ1-6; D gene ambiguous. Trimming cost V 6 bases and J 9 bases, with 9 bases left between them. The CDR3 is made up of 12 amino acids. The germline gives CDR1 SGHVS, CDR2 FQNEAQ. The CDR3 here is CASSFRLSPLHF. For the CDR3, the DNA is TGTGCCAGCAGTTTCAGACTTTCACCCCTCCACTTT.

The chain employs TRBV2 and TRBJ2-7; 7 bases are shared with TRBD2. CDR1 and CDR2 (germline): SNHLY, FYNNEI. The CDR3 is 15 residues long. Trimming removed 3 bases from V and 3 bases from J; junction bases left unmatched: 8. CDR3 nucleotide sequence: TGTGCCAGCAGTGATGGCCTAGCGGCTCTCTACGAGCAGTACTTC. The encoded protein is CASSDGLAALYEQYF. Full variable domain (outside the CDR3, taken from reference TRBV2 and TRBJ2-7): EPEVTQTPSHQVTQMGQEVILRCVPISNHLYFYWYRQILGQKVEFLVSFYNNEISEKSEIFDDQFSVERPDGSNFTLKIRSTKLEDSAMYFCASSDGLAALYEQYFGPGTRLTVT.

This clone was counted between two and nine times. The J gene is TRBJ2-3, the V gene TRBV29-1; TRBD1 is a possible D gene (5 bases). Germline V gene sequence: CDR1 SQVTM, CDR2 ANQGSEA. The CDR3 is 13 amino acids. V lost 4 bases, J lost 6 bases, and 14 bases lay in between. CDR3 sequence reads: CSVVSGRGDTQYF. The CDR3 DNA is TGCAGCGTTGTTTCTGGTAGGGGTGATACGCAGTATTTT.

The chain couples TRBV19 to TRBJ2-5; TRBD1 aligns across 8 bases. Looked up from germline, CDR1 is LNHDA and CDR2 is SQIVND (reference sequence). V was pared by 7 bases and J by 2 bases, with 6 bases of the junction left unmatched. The CDR3 has 14 amino acids. DNA for the CDR3: TGTGCCAGTAAGAAAACAGGGGGACAAGAGACCCAGTACTTC. Residues: CASKKTGGQETQYF.